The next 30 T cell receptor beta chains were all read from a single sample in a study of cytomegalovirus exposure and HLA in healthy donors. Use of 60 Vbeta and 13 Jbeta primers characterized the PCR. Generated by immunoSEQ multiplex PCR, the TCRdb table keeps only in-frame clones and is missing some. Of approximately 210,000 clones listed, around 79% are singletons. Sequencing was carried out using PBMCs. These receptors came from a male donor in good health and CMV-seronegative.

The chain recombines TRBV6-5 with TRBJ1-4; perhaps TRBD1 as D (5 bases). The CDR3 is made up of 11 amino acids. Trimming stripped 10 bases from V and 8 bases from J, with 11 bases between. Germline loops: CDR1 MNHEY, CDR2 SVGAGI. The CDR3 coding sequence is TGTGCCACCTCCCGGGGGGAAAAACTGTTTTTT. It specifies CATSRGEKLFF.

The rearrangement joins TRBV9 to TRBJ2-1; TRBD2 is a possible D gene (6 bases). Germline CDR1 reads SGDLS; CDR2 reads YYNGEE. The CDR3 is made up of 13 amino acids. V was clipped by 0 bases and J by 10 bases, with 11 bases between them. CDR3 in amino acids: CASSVAGAGEQFF. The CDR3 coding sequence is TGTGCCAGCAGCGTAGCCGGGGCGGGAGAGCAGTTCTTC.

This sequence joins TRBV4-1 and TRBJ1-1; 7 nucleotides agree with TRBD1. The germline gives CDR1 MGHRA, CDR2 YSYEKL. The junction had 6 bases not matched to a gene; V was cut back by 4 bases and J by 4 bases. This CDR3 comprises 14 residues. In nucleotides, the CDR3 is TGCGCCAGCAGCCCTTTAGCAGGGGGCACTGAAGCTTTCTTT. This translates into CASSPLAGGTEAFF.

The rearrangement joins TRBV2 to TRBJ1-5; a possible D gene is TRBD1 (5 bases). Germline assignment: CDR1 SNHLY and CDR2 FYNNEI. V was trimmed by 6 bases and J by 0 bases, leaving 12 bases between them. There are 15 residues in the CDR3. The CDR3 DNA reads TGTGCCAGCAGGTCGGACATCAATAGCAATCAGCCCCAGCATTTT. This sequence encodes CASRSDINSNQPQHF.

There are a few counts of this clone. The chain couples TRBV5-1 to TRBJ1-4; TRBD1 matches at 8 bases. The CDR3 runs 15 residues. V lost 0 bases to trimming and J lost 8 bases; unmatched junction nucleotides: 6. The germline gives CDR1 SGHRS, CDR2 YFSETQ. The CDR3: CASSLDRGVGEKLFF. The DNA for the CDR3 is TGCGCCAGCAGCTTGGACAGGGGGGTTGGGGAAAAACTGTTTTTT.

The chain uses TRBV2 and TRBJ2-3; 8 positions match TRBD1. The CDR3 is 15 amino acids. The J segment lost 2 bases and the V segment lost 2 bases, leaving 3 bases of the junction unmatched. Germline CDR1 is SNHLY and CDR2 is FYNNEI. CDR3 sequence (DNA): TGTGCCAGCAGTGAACAGGGGGCGGCCACAGATACGCAGTATTTT. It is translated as CASSEQGAATDTQYF.

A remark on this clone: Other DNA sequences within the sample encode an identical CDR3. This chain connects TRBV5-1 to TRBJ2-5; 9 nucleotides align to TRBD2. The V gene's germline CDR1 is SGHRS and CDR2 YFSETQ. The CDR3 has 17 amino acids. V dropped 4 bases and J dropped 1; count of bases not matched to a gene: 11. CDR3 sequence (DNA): TGCGCCAGCAGCCCGAGGACTAGCGCGACCCTCCAAGAGACCCAGTACTTC. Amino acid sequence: CASSPRTSATLQETQYF.

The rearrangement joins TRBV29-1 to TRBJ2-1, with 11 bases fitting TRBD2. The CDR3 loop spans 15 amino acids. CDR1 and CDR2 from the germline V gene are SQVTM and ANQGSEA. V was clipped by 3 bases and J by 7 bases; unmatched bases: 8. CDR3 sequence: CSVEPSGRRRNEQFF. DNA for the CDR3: TGCAGCGTTGAGCCTAGCGGGAGGAGGAGGAATGAGCAGTTCTTC.

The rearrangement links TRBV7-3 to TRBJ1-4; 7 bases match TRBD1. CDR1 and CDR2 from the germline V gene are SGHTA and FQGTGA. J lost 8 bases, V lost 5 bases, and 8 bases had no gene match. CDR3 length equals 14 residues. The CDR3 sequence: CASSLNRDREKLFF. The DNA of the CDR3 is TGTGCCAGCAGCCTTAACCGGGACAGAGAAAAACTGTTTTTT.

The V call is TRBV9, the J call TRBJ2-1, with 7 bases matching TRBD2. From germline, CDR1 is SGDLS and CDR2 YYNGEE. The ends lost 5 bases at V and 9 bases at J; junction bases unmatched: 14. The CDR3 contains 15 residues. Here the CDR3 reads CASRTGTTPGGEQFF. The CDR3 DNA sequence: TGTGCCAGCAGAACCGGGACTACGCCCGGGGGTGAGCAGTTCTTC.

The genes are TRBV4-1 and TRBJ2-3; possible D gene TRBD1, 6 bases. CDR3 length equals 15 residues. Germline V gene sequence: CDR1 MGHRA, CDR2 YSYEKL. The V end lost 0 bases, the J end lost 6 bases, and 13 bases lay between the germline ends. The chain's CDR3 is CASSQDPAGVDTQYF. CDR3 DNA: TGCGCCAGCAGCCAAGACCCGGCAGGGGTCGATACGCAGTATTTT.

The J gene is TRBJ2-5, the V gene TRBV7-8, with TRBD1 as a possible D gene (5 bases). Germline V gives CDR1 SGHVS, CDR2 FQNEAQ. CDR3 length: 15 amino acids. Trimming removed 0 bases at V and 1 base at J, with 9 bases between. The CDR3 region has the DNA TGTGCCAGCAGCTTAGCCAGGGCCACCCAAGAGACCCAGTACTTC. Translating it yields CASSLARATQETQYF.

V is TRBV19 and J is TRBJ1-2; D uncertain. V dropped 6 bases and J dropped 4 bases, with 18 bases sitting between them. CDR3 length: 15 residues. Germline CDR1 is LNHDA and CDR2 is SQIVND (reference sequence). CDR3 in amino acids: CASRMGGMGFYGYTF. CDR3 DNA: TGTGCCAGTAGGATGGGAGGGATGGGATTCTATGGCTACACCTTC.

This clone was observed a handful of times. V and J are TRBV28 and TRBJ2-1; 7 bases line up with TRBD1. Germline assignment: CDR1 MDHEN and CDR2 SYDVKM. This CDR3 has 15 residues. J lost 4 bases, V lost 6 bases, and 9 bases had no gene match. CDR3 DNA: TGTGCCAGCAGAGACGACAGGGCCCTATACAATGAGCAGTTCTTC. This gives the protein CASRDDRALYNEQFF.

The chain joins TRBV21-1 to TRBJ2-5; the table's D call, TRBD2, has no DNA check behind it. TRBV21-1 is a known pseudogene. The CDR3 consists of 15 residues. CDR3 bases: TGTGCCAGCAGCAAGCGGGGGGGTACTTTTGGGACCCAGTACTTC. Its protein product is CASSKRGGTFGTQYF.

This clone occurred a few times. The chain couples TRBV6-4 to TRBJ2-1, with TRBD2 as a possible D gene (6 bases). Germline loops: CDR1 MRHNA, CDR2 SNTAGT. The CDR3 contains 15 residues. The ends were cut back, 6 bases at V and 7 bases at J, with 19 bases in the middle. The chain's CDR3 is CASSPSGTGGNEQFF. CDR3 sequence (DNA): TGTGCCAGCAGCCCCTCCGGGACTGGAGGAAATGAGCAGTTCTTC.

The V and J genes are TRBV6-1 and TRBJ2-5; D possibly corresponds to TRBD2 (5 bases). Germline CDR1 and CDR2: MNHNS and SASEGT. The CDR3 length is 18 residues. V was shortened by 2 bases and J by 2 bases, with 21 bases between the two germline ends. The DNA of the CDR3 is TGTGCCAGCAGTGAACGAGCGGAATCAGAGGGTTTACAAGAGACCCAGTACTTC. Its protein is CASSERAESEGLQETQYF.

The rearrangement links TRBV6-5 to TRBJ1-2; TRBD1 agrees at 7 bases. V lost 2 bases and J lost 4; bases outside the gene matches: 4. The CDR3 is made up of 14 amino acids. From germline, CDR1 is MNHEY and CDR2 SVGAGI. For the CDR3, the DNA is TGTGCCAGCAGTTACAACCGGGACAGCTATGGCTACACCTTC. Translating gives CASSYNRDSYGYTF.

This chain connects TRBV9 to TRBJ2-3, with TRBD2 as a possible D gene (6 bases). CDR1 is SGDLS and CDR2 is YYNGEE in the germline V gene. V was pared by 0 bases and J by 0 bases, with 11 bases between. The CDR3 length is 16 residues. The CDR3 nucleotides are TGTGCCAGCAGCGTAGGAGGAGGGATCAGCACAGATACGCAGTATTTT. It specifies CASSVGGGISTDTQYF.

CDR3 nucleotide sequence: TGCAGCGTTGGCGCGGGCGGGAGGAGCTCCTACGAGCAGTACTTC. This encodes CSVGAGGRSSYEQYF. The chain uses TRBV29-1 and TRBJ2-7; 8 bases are a match to TRBD2. The V gene's germline CDR1 is SQVTM and CDR2 ANQGSEA. The CDR3 length is 15 residues. With V trimmed by 4 bases and J by 0 bases, 8 bases remained unmatched.

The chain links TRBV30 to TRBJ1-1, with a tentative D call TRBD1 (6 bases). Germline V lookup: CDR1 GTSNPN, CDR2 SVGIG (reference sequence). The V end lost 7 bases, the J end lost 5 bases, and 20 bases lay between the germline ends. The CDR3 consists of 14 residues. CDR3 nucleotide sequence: TGTGCCTATAACAGGGACCACCAGGGGACTGAAGCTTTCTTT. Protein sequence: CAYNRDHQGTEAFF.

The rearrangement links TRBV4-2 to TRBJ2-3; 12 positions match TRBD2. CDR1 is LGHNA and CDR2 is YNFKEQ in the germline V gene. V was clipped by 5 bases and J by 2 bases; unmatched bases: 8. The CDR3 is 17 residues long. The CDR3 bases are TGTGCCAGCAGCAAGCCGGGACTAGCGGGTCACACAGATACGCAGTATTTT. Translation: CASSKPGLAGHTDTQYF.

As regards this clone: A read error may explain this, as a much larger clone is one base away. DNA of the CDR3: TGTGCCAGCAGTTACTCGGACATCTACGAGCAGTACTTC. This encodes CASSYSDIYEQYF. The genes are TRBV6-5 and TRBJ2-7, with a possible D match to TRBD1 (5 bases). Germline V gene lookup returns CDR1 MNHEY and CDR2 SVGAGI. The CDR3 spans 13 residues. Trimming pared 0 bases from V and 3 bases from J, leaving 6 bases between.

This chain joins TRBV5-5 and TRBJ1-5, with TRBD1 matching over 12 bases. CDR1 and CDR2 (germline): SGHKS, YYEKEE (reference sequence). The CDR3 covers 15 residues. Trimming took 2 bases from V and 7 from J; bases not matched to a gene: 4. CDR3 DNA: TGTGCCAGCAGCTTAGGGGACAGGGGGCGACAGCCCCAGCATTTT. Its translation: CASSLGDRGRQPQHF.

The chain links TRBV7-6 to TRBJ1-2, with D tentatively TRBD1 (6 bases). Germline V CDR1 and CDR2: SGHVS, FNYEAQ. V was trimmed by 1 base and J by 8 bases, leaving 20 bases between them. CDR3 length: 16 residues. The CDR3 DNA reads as TGTGCCAGCAGCTTAGACCCTATTACAGGGATGGGAGGCTACACCTTC. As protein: CASSLDPITGMGGYTF.

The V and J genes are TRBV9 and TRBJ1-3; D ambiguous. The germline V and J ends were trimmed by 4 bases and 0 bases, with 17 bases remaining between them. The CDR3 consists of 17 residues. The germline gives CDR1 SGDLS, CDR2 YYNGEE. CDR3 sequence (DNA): TGTGCCAGCAGCCGAGCGGCCGGCCTTAGCTCTGGAAACACCATATATTTT. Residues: CASSRAAGLSSGNTIYF.

CDR3 loop: CASSQDFVSGTGGYEQYF. CDR3 sequence (DNA): TGTGCCAGCAGCCAAGATTTCGTCTCCGGGACAGGGGGTTACGAGCAGTACTTC. The genes are TRBV14 and TRBJ2-7; TRBD1 aligns across 11 bases. CDR3 length: 18 amino acids. V was pared by 0 bases and J by 4 bases, with 11 bases of the junction left unmatched. Germline V gene sequence: CDR1 SGHDN, CDR2 FVKESK.

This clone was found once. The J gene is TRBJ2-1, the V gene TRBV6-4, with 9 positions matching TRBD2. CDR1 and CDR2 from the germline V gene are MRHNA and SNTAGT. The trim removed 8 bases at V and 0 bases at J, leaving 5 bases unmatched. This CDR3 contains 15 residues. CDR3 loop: CASARRGGSYNEQFF. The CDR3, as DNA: TGTGCCAGCGCCCGGCGGGGGGGCTCCTACAATGAGCAGTTCTTC.

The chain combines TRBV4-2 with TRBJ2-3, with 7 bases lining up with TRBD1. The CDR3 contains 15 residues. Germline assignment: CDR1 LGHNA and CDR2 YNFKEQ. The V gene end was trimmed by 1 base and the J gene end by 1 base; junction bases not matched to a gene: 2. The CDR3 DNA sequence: TGTGCCAGCAGCCAAGTTCAGGGGGGCACAGATACGCAGTATTTT. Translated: CASSQVQGGTDTQYF.

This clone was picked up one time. The CDR3 loop is CASSVLWTGSEFEQYF. CDR3 coding DNA: TGTGCCAGCAGCGTTCTATGGACAGGGAGTGAGTTCGAGCAGTACTTC. The V gene is TRBV5-6, the J gene TRBJ2-7; 8 nucleotides align to TRBD1. Per the germline V gene, CDR1 is SGHDT and CDR2 is YYEEEE. V was clipped by 4 bases and J by 6 bases; unmatched bases: 15. The length of the CDR3 is 16 residues. The full variable domain, in which reference TRBV5-6 and TRBJ2-7 provide the parts outside the CDR3, is DAGVTQSPTHLIKTRGQQVTLRCSPKSGHDTVSWYQQALGQGPQFIFQYYEEEERQRGNFPDRFSGHQFPNYSSELNVNALLLGDSALYLCASSVLWTGSEFEQYFGPGTRLTVT.